A selection of T cell receptor beta chains follows, all from one sample in a study of monozygotic twins with inflammatory bowel disease. One entry per CDR3 protein, without DNA, is what TCRdb gives after re-calling the 5' RACE reads. The clone table shows approximately 120,000 distinct CDR3 sequences, with the ten largest holding 9.5% to 15%. Sequencing was carried out using blood. These TCRs come from a human donor with ulcerative colitis or Crohn's disease, or a healthy co-twin of an affected twin (not recorded which). Each CDR3 is given with its conserved first and last residue.

J: TRBJ2-5
V: TRBV5-4
CDR3: CASSLQGAETQYF

J: TRBJ1-4
V: TRBV29-1
CDR3: CSVGGSKGEKLFF

J: TRBJ2-5
V: TRBV27
CDR3: CASSLVGGGRVRKETQYF

J: TRBJ1-1
V: TRBV12-3/TRBV12-4
CDR3: CASSADRDTEAFF

J: TRBJ2-1
V: TRBV7-6
CDR3: CASSLRTSGGDEQFF

J: TRBJ2-1
V: TRBV7-9
CDR3: CASSFLRGNEQFF

J: TRBJ2-5
V: TRBV7-2
CDR3: CASSLALTSGFQETQYF

J: TRBJ2-7
V: TRBV7-2
CDR3: CASSNDRTSRHEQYF

J: TRBJ2-2
V: TRBV9
CDR3: CASSVGSQPSGELFF

J: TRBJ2-7
V: TRBV20-1
CDR3: CSALTGKGSYEQYF

J: TRBJ1-2
V: TRBV18
CDR3: CASSPPSDRVGTF

J: TRBJ1-4
V: TRBV5-4
CDR3: CASSAPGQEKKLFF

J: TRBJ2-4
V: TRBV7-2
CDR3: CASSRSGGGNIQYF

J: TRBJ1-2
V: TRBV7-3
CDR3: CASSLRDLKGYTF

J: TRBJ1-1
V: TRBV2
CDR3: CASSLQGEAEAFF

J: TRBJ2-1
V: TRBV27
CDR3: CASSLFRSGHSYNEQFF

J: TRBJ1-2
V: TRBV12-3/TRBV12-4
CDR3: CASSFWQSGYTF

J: TRBJ2-2
V: TRBV5-1
CDR3: CASSEQGTGELFF

J: TRBJ2-2
V: TRBV12-3/TRBV12-4
CDR3: CASSPGAGGELFF

J: TRBJ2-2
V: TRBV19
CDR3: CASTGSTSTGELFF

J: TRBJ2-5
V: TRBV4-3
CDR3: CASSQQSLAEGETQYF

J: TRBJ2-5
V: TRBV5-1
CDR3: CASSLLERGQETQYF

J: TRBJ2-7
V: TRBV4-1
CDR3: CASSFQPGLASYEQYF

J: TRBJ2-1
V: TRBV4-1
CDR3: CASSQDWGGDGNEQFF

J: TRBJ2-7
V: TRBV19
CDR3: CASRPVGNNYEQYF

J: TRBJ2-7
V: TRBV24-1
CDR3: CATSYSGRESYEQYF

J: TRBJ2-1
V: TRBV27
CDR3: CASSFIGGGGEQFF

J: TRBJ2-3
V: TRBV5-1
CDR3: CASSGGTGRTDTQYF

J: TRBJ2-7
V: TRBV27
CDR3: CASSSDSYEQYF

J: TRBJ2-2
V: TRBV6-1
CDR3: CASSPHRGQGSTGELFF

J: TRBJ2-6
V: TRBV20-1
CDR3: CSAMFSGANVLTF

J: TRBJ2-2
V: TRBV3-1
CDR3: CASSQALTVANTGELFF

J: TRBJ1-2
V: TRBV11-2
CDR3: CASRPGMANYGYTF